This TCR beta chain was found in a study of regulatory T cells in long-lasting Graves disease. Time point reported: newly diagnosed GD, antithyroid drugs for less than 3 months. The TCR library was prepared using RNA isolated from PBMCs. Construction of the TCR beta libraries employed iRepertoire HTBI primers in conjunction with Arm-PCR of CDR3 regions. TCRdb used MiXCR to reprocess the multiplex PCR reads, holding one entry per CDR3 protein. The table has roughly 420,000 distinct CDR3 sequences, about a sixth seen once. The same specimen was also included in a second study, on T cells in Graves' hyperthyroidism and ophthalmopathy.

The sequencing used peripheral blood mononuclear cells (PBMCs), collected at new diagnosis, from a patient treated with antithyroid drugs. The clonotype comes from a woman aged 18 to 35 with Graves disease.

The CDR3 reads CAISEIRGQLTYEQYF. DNA for the CDR3: TGTGCCATCAGCGAGATCCGGGGACAGCTTACCTACGAGCAGTACTTC. The chain couples TRBV10-3 to TRBJ2-7; 7 bases line up with TRBD1. The V gene's germline CDR1 is ENHRY and CDR2 SYGVKD. The CDR3 is made up of 16 amino acids. V was pared by 6 bases and J by 2 bases, with 13 bases of the junction left unmatched.